The next 27 T cell receptor beta chains were all read from a single sample in a study of blood T cell repertoires in COVID-19. Libraries were prepared by immunoSEQ multiplex PCR; TCRdb keeps only in-frame clonotypes and omits some of them. The data contain roughly 570,000 clones, 85% to 90% of them singletons. Sequencing used peripheral blood. Receptors were obtained from a woman in her 50s with COVID-19, enrolled during active disease.

The genes are TRBV9 and TRBJ1-5; no reliable D call. The CDR3 consists of 15 residues. Between the trimmed V and J ends, which lost 0 bases and 4 bases, there was a span of 11 bases. Germline CDR1 SGDLS, CDR2 YYNGEE. The CDR3 nucleotides are TGTGCCAGCAGCGTAGAAGGCACAGAGAATCAGCCCCAGCATTTT. It is translated as CASSVEGTENQPQHF.

The rearrangement uses TRBV5-1 and TRBJ1-1, with D unresolved. V was cut by 2 bases and J by 2 bases, with 16 bases left in between. CDR1 is SGHRS and CDR2 is YFSETQ in the germline V gene. CDR3 length equals 16 residues. The CDR3 region has the DNA TGCGCCAGCAGCTTACGAAGAGGGCCAGATAACACTGAAGCTTTCTTT. Amino acid sequence: CASSLRRGPDNTEAFF. The variable domain in full, completed from reference TRBV5-1 and TRBJ1-1, reads KAGVTQTPRYLIKTRGQQVTLSCSPISGHRSVSWYQQTPGQGLQFLFEYFSETQRNKGNFPGRFSGRQFSNSRSEMNVSTLELGDSALYLCASSLRRGPDNTEAFFGQGTRLTVV.

The gene calls are TRBV2 and TRBJ1-4; 7 positions match TRBD1. This CDR3 spans 15 amino acids. CDR1 is SNHLY and CDR2 is FYNNEI in the germline V gene. V was clipped by 5 bases and J by 5 bases; unmatched bases: 8. The CDR3 DNA reads TGTGCCAGCAGTCCTAGGGGGCGCAGCAATGAAAAACTGTTTTTT. This translates into CASSPRGRSNEKLFF.

The V and J genes are TRBV9 and TRBJ2-3, with 10 bases matching TRBD2. CDR1 and CDR2 (germline): SGDLS, YYNGEE. V lost 3 bases and J lost 5; bases outside the gene matches: 9. The CDR3 is made up of 16 amino acids. Here the CDR3 DNA reads TGTGCCAGCAGCGCCCGGACTAGCGGTCGGGGAGATACGCAGTATTTT. Its protein is CASSARTSGRGDTQYF. Complete variable domain (other parts from reference TRBV9 and TRBJ2-3): DSGVTQTPKHLITATGQRVTLRCSPRSGDLSVYWYQQSLDQGLQFLIQYYNGEERAKGNILERFSAQQFPDLHSELNLSSLELGDSALYFCASSARTSGRGDTQYFGPGTRLTVL.

The chain is built from TRBV6-5 and TRBJ1-5; 9 bases map to TRBD1. Germline V gives CDR1 MNHEY, CDR2 SVGAGI. CDR3 length: 15 amino acids. The V and J ends lost 7 bases and 9 bases, in that order; junction bases with no gene match: 13. In nucleotides, the CDR3 is TGTGCCAGCACCCCGGGACAGGGAGTTCTTGGGCCCCAGCATTTT. Its protein product is CASTPGQGVLGPQHF.

The rearrangement joins TRBV20-1 to TRBJ1-6; possibly TRBD1 for D (5 bases). V lost 3 bases and J lost 12, with 12 bases in between. Looked up from germline, CDR1 is DFQATT and CDR2 is SNEGSKA (reference sequence). This CDR3 has 12 amino acids. The CDR3 DNA sequence: TGCAGTGCTAGTGGGGCCGGTGGACCCCTCCACTTT. Encoded protein: CSASGAGGPLHF.

The V gene is TRBV19, the J gene TRBJ1-6; D call uncertain. Trimming removed 6 bases from V and 8 bases from J, with 14 bases in between. The CDR3 consists of 14 residues. The germline V gene encodes CDR1 LNHDA and CDR2 SQIVND (reference sequence). The CDR3 region has the DNA TGTGCCAGTAGGCCGTCCGTACCGGATTCACCCCTCCACTTT. The encoded protein is CASRPSVPDSPLHF. The whole variable domain, remainder taken from reference TRBV19 and TRBJ1-6, is DGGITQSPKYLFRKEGQNVTLSCEQNLNHDAMYWYRQDPGQGLRLIYYSQIVNDFQKGDIAEGYSVSREKKESFPLTVTSAQKNPTAFYLCASRPSVPDSPLHFGNGTRLTVT.

The DNA for the CDR3 is TGTGCCAGCAGCTTAGAGACAGGGAACGGCTACACCTTC. Protein product: CASSLETGNGYTF. The J gene is TRBJ1-2, the V gene TRBV7-3; 7 nucleotides line up with TRBD1. The germline gives CDR1 SGHTA, CDR2 FQGTGA. CDR3 length: 13 amino acids. J gave up 8 bases and V 2 bases, and 5 bases lay outside the gene matches.

This chain joins TRBV11-2 and TRBJ2-4, with a tentative D call TRBD1 (5 bases). This CDR3 contains 13 residues. With 7 bases removed from V and 6 bases from J, the gap between germline ends came to 13 bases. Germline loops: CDR1 SGHAT, CDR2 FQNNGV. This chain's CDR3 is CASTPGQGNIQYF. As DNA, the CDR3 is TGTGCCAGCACCCCGGGTCAGGGAAACATTCAGTACTTC.

J is TRBJ1-1 and V is TRBV5-8; no clear D. The length of the CDR3 is 14 residues. Germline loops: CDR1 SGHTS, CDR2 YDEGEE. Between the trimmed V and J ends, which lost 2 bases and 4 bases, there was a span of 12 bases. CDR3 region: CASSLAGGITEAFF. The DNA of the CDR3 is TGTGCCAGCAGCTTAGCAGGAGGTATCACTGAAGCTTTCTTT.

The chain carries TRBV6-5 and TRBJ2-1; 8 bases align to TRBD1. The ends lost 6 bases at V and 5 bases at J; junction bases unmatched: 9. Germline values: CDR1 MNHEY, CDR2 SVGAGI. The CDR3 is 15 amino acids. This CDR3 reads CASSRGQGRNNEQFF. In DNA form, the CDR3 reads TGTGCCAGCAGCCGTGGACAGGGAAGAAACAATGAGCAGTTCTTC.

CDR3 nucleotides: TGTGCCAGCAGTGAAAGGGGGCAGACTGAAGCTTTCTTT. Translating it yields CASSERGQTEAFF. The rearrangement links TRBV6-1 to TRBJ1-1, with 7 bases identical to TRBD1. Germline values: CDR1 MNHNS, CDR2 SASEGT. The CDR3 is made up of 13 amino acids. Trimming cost V 2 bases and J 5 bases; bases outside gene matches: 2.

This clone was seen only once. This sequence joins TRBV9 and TRBJ2-3; D perhaps matches TRBD2 (7 bases). The V end was cut by 4 bases, the J end by 4 bases, with 13 bases between. Germline-derived CDR1 and CDR2 are SGDLS and YYNGEE. This CDR3 spans 14 amino acids. The CDR3 is CASSPQGRADTQYF. CDR3 nucleotides: TGTGCCAGCAGCCCTCAGGGGAGGGCAGATACGCAGTATTTT.

The chain has TRBV9 and TRBJ2-7; 8 nucleotides match TRBD1. In germline, CDR1 is SGDLS, CDR2 YYNGEE. This CDR3 contains 15 residues. Unmatched junction bases numbered 5, after V lost 3 bases and J lost 0 bases. The CDR3 coding sequence is TGTGCCAGCAGCGAAGGACAGGGACCCTCCTACGAGCAGTACTTC. Its translation is CASSEGQGPSYEQYF.

This sequence joins TRBV2 and TRBJ1-2; the D is unclear. CDR1 and CDR2 (germline): SNHLY, FYNNEI. V was pared by 6 bases and J by 5 bases, with 13 bases between. This CDR3 contains 13 residues. The CDR3 coding sequence is TGTGCCAGCAGACGGGAGGTGGGATATGGCTACACCTTC. Translated, it gives CASRREVGYGYTF.

This rearrangement joins TRBV5-1 to TRBJ1-1, with D possibly matching TRBD1 (6 bases). The CDR3 spans 17 residues. Germline V gene lookup returns CDR1 SGHRS and CDR2 YFSETQ. V was cut by 1 base and J by 5 bases, with 21 bases left in between. CDR3 in DNA: TGCGCCAGCAGCTTGTTGCCCCGACAGGCCGCAAGGACTGAAGCTTTCTTT. This codes for CASSLLPRQAARTEAFF.

The CDR3 is CASSRMDSSYGYTF. In DNA form, the CDR3 reads TGTGCCAGCAGCCGTATGGACAGCAGTTATGGCTACACCTTC. The chain carries TRBV7-9 and TRBJ1-2; TRBD1 might be the D (6 bases). The CDR3 runs to 14 residues. Between the trimmed V and J ends, which lost 5 bases and 5 bases, there was a span of 15 bases. CDR1 is SEHNR and CDR2 is FQNEAQ in the germline V gene (reference sequence). The whole variable domain, filled in from reference TRBV7-9 and TRBJ1-2, reads DTGVSQNPRHKITKRGQNVTFRCDPISEHNRLYWYRQTLGQGPEFLTYFQNEAQLEKSRLLSDRFSAERPKGSFSTLEIQRTEQGDSAMYLCASSRMDSSYGYTFGSGTRLTVV.

This sequence joins TRBV29-1 and TRBJ2-2; D gene ambiguous. In germline, CDR1 is SQVTM, CDR2 ANQGSEA. Trimming removed 1 base at V and 3 bases at J, with 6 bases between. CDR3 length equals 13 residues. The CDR3 DNA follows: TGCAGCGTTGAAGGGCATCACACCGGGGAGCTGTTTTTT. Protein: CSVEGHHTGELFF.

This sequence joins TRBV2 and TRBJ2-3, with TRBD1 matching 7 bases. The CDR3 extends over 15 amino acids. Per germline, CDR1 SNHLY and CDR2 FYNNEI. The ends lost 4 bases at V and 0 bases at J; junction bases unmatched: 4. The CDR3 DNA follows: TGTGCCAGCAGTGCTCTCAGGGGGAGCACAGATACGCAGTATTTT. This translates into CASSALRGSTDTQYF.

The J gene is TRBJ2-1, the V gene TRBV29-1, with a tentative D call TRBD1 (5 bases). V lost 4 bases and J 5 bases, leaving 15 bases between the germline ends. The CDR3 has 14 residues. The V gene's germline CDR1 is SQVTM and CDR2 ANQGSEA. The CDR3 loop is CSVARGAGNNEQFF. CDR3 bases: TGCAGCGTTGCCCGAGGAGCAGGGAACAATGAGCAGTTCTTC.

This CDR3 reads CAISEMGGRAGANVLTF. The CDR3 bases are TGTGCCATCAGTGAAATGGGGGGAAGGGCTGGGGCCAACGTCCTGACTTTC. This sequence joins TRBV10-3 and TRBJ2-6, with a weak D call TRBD2 (6 bases). The V gene's germline CDR1 is ENHRY and CDR2 SYGVKD. CDR3 size: 17 residues. Trimming stripped 3 bases from V and 2 bases from J, with 14 bases between.

This clone appeared once. This chain joins TRBV6-5 and TRBJ1-2; TRBD1 agrees at 7 bases. In germline, CDR1 is MNHEY, CDR2 SVGAGI. This CDR3 has 14 residues. The junction had 8 bases not matched to a gene; V was cut back by 5 bases and J by 5 bases. The CDR3 sequence is CASSPIGTAYGYTF. The CDR3 nucleotides read TGTGCCAGCAGTCCCATTGGGACAGCATATGGCTACACCTTC.

V and J are TRBV3-1 (or the pseudogene TRBV3-2) and TRBJ1-2, with 12 positions matching TRBD1. This CDR3 region has 17 residues. Germline assignment: CDR1 LGHDT and CDR2 YNNKEL (reference sequence). V lost 4 bases to trimming and J lost 5 bases; unmatched junction nucleotides: 11. Written as DNA, the CDR3 is TGTGCCAGCAGCCCAAGCTTGGGGACAGGGGGCGAATATGGCTACACCTTC. Translation gives CASSPSLGTGGEYGYTF.

The chain links TRBV4-2 to TRBJ1-5; D unresolved. CDR3 length: 13 amino acids. Germline CDR1 reads LGHNA; CDR2 reads YNFKEQ. Trimming shortened V by 4 bases and J by 6 bases, and 10 bases separated the two germline ends. CDR3 sequence reads: CASSPLEGQPQHF. The CDR3 DNA is TGTGCCAGCAGCCCCCTAGAAGGTCAGCCCCAGCATTTT.

V and J are TRBV30 and TRBJ2-5, with D possibly TRBD1 on 6 matching bases. Germline assignment: CDR1 GTSNPN and CDR2 SVGIG (reference sequence). This CDR3 region has 13 residues. Trimming stripped 8 bases from V and 4 bases from J, with 17 bases between. CDR3: CAVNQGSGETQYF. The CDR3 DNA reads as TGTGCCGTAAACCAGGGGAGTGGAGAGACCCAGTACTTC.

V usage is TRBV30 and J usage is TRBJ2-3; D is unclear. V was pared by 5 bases and J by 5 bases, with 11 bases between. The CDR3 has 12 amino acids. CDR1 GTSNPN and CDR2 SVGIG come from the germline V gene (reference sequence). The CDR3 DNA reads as TGTGCCTGGTCTGGAGATGGAGATACGCAGTATTTT. This gives the protein CAWSGDGDTQYF.

The V and J genes are TRBV7-9 and TRBJ1-3; D unresolved. Germline V gene sequence: CDR1 SEHNR, CDR2 FQNEAQ (reference sequence). CDR3 length: 15 amino acids. The V gene lost 5 bases and the J gene lost 4 bases, with 15 bases spanning the gap. CDR3 DNA: TGTGCCAGCAGCCTTGCGATTGGTGCAGGAAACACCATATATTTT. Translating gives CASSLAIGAGNTIYF.